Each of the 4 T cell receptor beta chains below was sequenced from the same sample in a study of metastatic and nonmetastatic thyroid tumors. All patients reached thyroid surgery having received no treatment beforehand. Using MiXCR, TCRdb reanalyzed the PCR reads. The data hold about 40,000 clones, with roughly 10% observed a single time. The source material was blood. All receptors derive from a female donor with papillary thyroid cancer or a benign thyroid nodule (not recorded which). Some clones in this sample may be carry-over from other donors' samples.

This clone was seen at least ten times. CDR3 in amino acids: CASSSRLYNEQFF. The DNA for the CDR3 is TGTGCCAGCAGCTCGCGACTCTACAATGAGCAGTTCTTC. This rearrangement joins TRBV7-9 to TRBJ2-1; no firm D call. Germline V CDR1 and CDR2: SEHNR, FQNEAQ (reference sequence). V dropped 4 bases and J dropped 3 bases, with 7 bases sitting between them. There are 13 residues in the CDR3.

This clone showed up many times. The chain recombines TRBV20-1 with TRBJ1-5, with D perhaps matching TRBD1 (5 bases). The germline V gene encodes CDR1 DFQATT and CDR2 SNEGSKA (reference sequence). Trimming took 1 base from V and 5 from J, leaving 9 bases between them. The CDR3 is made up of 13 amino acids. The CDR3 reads CSARVLGDQPQHF. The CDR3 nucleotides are TGCAGTGCTAGAGTCTTAGGGGATCAGCCCCAGCATTTT.

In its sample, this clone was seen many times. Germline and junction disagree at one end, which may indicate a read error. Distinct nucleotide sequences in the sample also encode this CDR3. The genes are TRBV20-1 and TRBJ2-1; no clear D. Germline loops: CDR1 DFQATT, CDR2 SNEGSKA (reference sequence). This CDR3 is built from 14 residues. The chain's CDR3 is CSARTAGSYNEQFF. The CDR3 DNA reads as TGCAGTGCTAGGACGGCAGGTTCCTACAACGAGCAGTTCTTC.

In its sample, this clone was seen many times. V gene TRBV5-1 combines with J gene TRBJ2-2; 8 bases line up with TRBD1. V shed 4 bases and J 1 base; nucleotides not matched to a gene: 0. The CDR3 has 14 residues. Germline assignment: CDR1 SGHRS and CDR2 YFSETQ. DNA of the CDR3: TGCGCCAGCAGCGGGACAGGGAACACCGGGGAGCTGTTTTTT. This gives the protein CASSGTGNTGELFF.